The 7 T cell receptor beta chains below were found in one sample sequenced in a study of blood T cell repertoires in COVID-19 (TCRdb year 2020). Library method: the immunoSEQ multiplex PCR assay. This is the immuneACCESS table as TCRdb keeps it, with only in-frame sequences that have V and J called. A part of the clones is gone; compared with another copy, unresolved V genes explain less than half, and the rest is unexplained. The sample table shows a few hundred thousand clones, and about nine tenths are seen once. About 3% of the sample belongs to the ten largest clones. Sequencing was done on a sample of peripheral blood. Source of these receptors: a woman under 40 with active or convalescent COVID-19.

This clone was seen only once. The V gene is TRBV29-1, the J gene TRBJ1-5; 11 nucleotides line up with TRBD1. The junction had 2 bases not matched to a gene; V was cut back by 7 bases and J by 6 bases. Germline loops: CDR1 SQVTM, CDR2 ANQGSEA. The length of the CDR3 is 12 residues. This chain's CDR3 is CSAGTGGQPQHF. The CDR3 nucleotides are TGCAGCGCTGGGACAGGGGGTCAGCCCCAGCATTTT.

This rearrangement joins TRBV6-2 or TRBV6-3 to TRBJ2-1; maybe TRBD2 (7 bases). V gave up 5 bases and J gave up 3 bases, with 23 bases separating them. Germline-derived CDR1 and CDR2 are MNHEY and SVGEGT. This CDR3 comprises 18 residues. The CDR3 sequence is CASSGPRGGAPLYNEQFF. CDR3 bases: TGTGCCAGCAGTGGTCCTCGCGGGGGCGCGCCTCTCTACAATGAGCAGTTCTTC.

The V gene is TRBV5-5, the J gene TRBJ2-7; 12 positions match TRBD1. This CDR3 region has 19 residues. The germline V gene encodes CDR1 SGHKS and CDR2 YYEKEE (reference sequence). V gave up 4 bases and J gave up 0 bases; unmatched junction bases: 14. For the CDR3, the DNA is TGTGCCAGCAGCACCCATCCGGGACAGGGGGCCTCCGGCTCCTACGAGCAGTACTTC. Translation: CASSTHPGQGASGSYEQYF.

V usage is TRBV7-3 and J usage is TRBJ2-2, with 7 bases lining up with TRBD1. The CDR3 length is 16 residues. Germline CDR1 SGHTA, CDR2 FQGTGA. Trimming removed 4 bases from V and 0 bases from J; junction bases left unmatched: 5. In nucleotides, the CDR3 is TGTGCCAGCAGCTATGACAGGGTCGCGAACACCGGGGAGCTGTTTTTT. It translates to CASSYDRVANTGELFF. Drawing the rest from reference TRBV7-3 and TRBJ2-2, the complete variable domain is GAGVSQTPSNKVTEKGKYVELRCDPISGHTALYWYRQSLGQGPEFLIYFQGTGAADDSGLPNDRFFAVRPEGSVSTLKIQRTERGDSAVYLCASSYDRVANTGELFFGEGSRLTVL.

V is TRBV30 and J is TRBJ1-1; a possible D gene is TRBD1 (6 bases). V shed 4 bases and J shed 1 base, with 10 bases lying between them. Germline V gene sequence: CDR1 GTSNPN, CDR2 SVGIG (reference sequence). The CDR3 spans 13 residues. The CDR3 loop is CAWTYRENTEAFF. CDR3 coding DNA: TGTGCCTGGACTTACAGGGAGAACACTGAAGCTTTCTTT.

V is TRBV6-5 and J is TRBJ1-2; D is unresolved. This CDR3 contains 15 residues. V shed 11 bases and J shed 0 bases, with 19 bases lying between them. Germline CDR1 and CDR2: MNHEY and SVGAGI. The CDR3 spells CASARGILPNYGYTF. For the CDR3, the DNA is TGTGCCTCAGCCCGGGGAATCCTACCTAACTATGGCTACACCTTC.

The chain is built from TRBV19 and TRBJ2-7, with D possibly TRBD1 on 5 matching bases. V lost 6 bases and J 2 bases, leaving 11 bases between the germline ends. The CDR3 spans 13 residues. Germline loops: CDR1 LNHDA, CDR2 SQIVND (reference sequence). DNA of the CDR3: TGTGCCAGTAGGCCGACGGACACCTACGAGCAGTACTTC. Translated: CASRPTDTYEQYF.